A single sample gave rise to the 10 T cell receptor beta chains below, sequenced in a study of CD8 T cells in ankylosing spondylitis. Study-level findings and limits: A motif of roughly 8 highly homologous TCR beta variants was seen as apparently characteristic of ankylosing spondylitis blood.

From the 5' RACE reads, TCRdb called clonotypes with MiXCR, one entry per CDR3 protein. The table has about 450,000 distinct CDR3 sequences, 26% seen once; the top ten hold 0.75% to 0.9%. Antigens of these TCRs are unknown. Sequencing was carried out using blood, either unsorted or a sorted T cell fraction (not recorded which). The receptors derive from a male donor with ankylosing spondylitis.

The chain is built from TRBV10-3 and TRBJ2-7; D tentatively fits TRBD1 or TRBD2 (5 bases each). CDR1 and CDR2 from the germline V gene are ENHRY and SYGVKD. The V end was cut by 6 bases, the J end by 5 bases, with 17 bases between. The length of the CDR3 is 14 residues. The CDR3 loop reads CAIRPGPEGNEQYF. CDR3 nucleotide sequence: TGTGCCATCAGACCAGGGCCCGAGGGCAACGAGCAGTACTTC.

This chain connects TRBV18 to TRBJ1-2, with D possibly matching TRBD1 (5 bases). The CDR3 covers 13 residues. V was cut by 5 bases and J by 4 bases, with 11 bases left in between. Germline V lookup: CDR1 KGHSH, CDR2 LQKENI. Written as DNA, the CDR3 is TGTGCCAGCTCAGCGGACAAGGTCTATGGCTACACCTTC. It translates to CASSADKVYGYTF.

CDR3 nucleotides: TGTGCCAGCAGCCAAAGCGAAGCCTCCTACAATGAGCAGTTCTTC. Protein product: CASSQSEASYNEQFF. The chain employs TRBV4-2 and TRBJ2-1; D is uncertain. This CDR3 comprises 15 residues. The germline V and J ends were trimmed by 2 bases and 0 bases, with 8 bases remaining between them. Germline CDR1 is LGHNA and CDR2 is YNFKEQ.

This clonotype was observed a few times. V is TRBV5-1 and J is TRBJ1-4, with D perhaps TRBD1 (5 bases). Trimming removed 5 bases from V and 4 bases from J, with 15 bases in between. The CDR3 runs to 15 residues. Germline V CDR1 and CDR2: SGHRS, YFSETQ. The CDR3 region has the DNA TGCGCCAGCAGGTCGCGGGGGAGCCTTAATGAAAAACTGTTTTTT. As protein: CASRSRGSLNEKLFF.

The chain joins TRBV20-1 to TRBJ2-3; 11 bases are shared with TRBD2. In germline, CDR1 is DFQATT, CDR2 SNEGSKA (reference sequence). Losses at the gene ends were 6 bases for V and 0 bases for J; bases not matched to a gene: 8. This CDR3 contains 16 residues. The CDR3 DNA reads TGCAGTGCCAATAGCGGGAGGGCCTCTAGCACAGATACGCAGTATTTT. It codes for CSANSGRASSTDTQYF.

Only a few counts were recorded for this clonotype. CDR3 nucleotides: TGTGCCAGCAGCCAAGTTCCGAGAATGAACACTGAAGCTTTCTTT. This translates into CASSQVPRMNTEAFF. J is TRBJ1-1 and V is TRBV3-1, with D unclear. CDR1 is LGHDT and CDR2 is YNNKEL in the germline V gene (reference sequence). The CDR3 sequence is 15 residues long. Trimming cost V 1 base and J 0 bases, with 9 bases left between them.

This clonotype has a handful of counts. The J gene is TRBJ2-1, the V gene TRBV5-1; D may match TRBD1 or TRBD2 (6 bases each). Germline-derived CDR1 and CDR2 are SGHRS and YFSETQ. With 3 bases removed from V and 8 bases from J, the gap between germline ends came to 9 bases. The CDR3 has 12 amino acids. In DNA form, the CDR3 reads TGCGCCAGCAGCTGGGGGGCGGATGAGCAGTTCTTC. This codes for CASSWGADEQFF.

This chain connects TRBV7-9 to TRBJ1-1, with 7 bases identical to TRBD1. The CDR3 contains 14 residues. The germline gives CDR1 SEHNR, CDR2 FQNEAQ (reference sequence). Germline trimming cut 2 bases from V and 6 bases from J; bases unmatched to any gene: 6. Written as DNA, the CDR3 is TGTGCCAGCAGCTTAAAGGACAGGAGGGCTGAAGCTTTCTTT. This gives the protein CASSLKDRRAEAFF.

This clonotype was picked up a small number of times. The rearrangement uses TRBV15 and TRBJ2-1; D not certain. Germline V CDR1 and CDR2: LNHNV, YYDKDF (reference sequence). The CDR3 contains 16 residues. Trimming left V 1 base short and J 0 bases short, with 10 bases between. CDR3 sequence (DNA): TGTGCCACCAGCAGAGGCCCAGCGTTCTCCTACAATGAGCAGTTCTTC. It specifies CATSRGPAFSYNEQFF.

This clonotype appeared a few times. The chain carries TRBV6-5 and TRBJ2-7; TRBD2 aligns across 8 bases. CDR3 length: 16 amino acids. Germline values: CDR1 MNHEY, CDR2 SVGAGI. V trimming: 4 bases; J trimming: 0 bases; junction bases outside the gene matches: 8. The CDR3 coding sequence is TGTGCCAGCAGTTCCTTTACTAGCGGTAACTCCTACGAGCAGTACTTC. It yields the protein CASSSFTSGNSYEQYF.